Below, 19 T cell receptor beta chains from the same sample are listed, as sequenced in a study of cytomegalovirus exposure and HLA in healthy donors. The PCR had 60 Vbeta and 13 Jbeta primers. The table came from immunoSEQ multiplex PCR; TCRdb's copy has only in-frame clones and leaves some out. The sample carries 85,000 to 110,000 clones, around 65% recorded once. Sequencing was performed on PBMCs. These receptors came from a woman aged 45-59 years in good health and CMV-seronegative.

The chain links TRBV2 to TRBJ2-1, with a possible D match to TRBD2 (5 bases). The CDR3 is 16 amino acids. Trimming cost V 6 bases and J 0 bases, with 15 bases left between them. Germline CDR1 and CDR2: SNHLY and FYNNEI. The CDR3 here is CASRTERDSSYNEQFF. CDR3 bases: TGTGCCAGCAGGACTGAACGGGATTCCTCCTACAATGAGCAGTTCTTC. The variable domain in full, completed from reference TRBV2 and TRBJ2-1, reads EPEVTQTPSHQVTQMGQEVILRCVPISNHLYFYWYRQILGQKVEFLVSFYNNEISEKSEIFDDQFSVERPDGSNFTLKIRSTKLEDSAMYFCASRTERDSSYNEQFFGPGTRLTVL.

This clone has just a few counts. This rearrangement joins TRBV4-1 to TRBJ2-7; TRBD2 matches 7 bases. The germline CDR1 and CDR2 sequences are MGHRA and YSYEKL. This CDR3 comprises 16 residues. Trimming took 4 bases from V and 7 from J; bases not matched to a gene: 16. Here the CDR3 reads CASSLLARGGSEEQYF. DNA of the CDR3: TGCGCCAGCAGCCTCCTCGCGCGCGGGGGAAGTGAAGAGCAGTACTTC.

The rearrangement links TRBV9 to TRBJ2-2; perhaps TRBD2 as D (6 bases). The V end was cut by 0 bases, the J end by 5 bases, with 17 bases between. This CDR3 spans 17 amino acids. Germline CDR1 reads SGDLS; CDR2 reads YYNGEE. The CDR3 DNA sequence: TGTGCCAGCAGCGTAGCTAGGAGGGAGGCCCGTACCGGGGAGCTGTTTTTT. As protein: CASSVARREARTGELFF.

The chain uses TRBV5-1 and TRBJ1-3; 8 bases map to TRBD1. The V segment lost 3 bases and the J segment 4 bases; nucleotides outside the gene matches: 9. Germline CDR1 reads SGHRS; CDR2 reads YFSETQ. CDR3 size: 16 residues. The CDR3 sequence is CASSYFAGGSGNTIYF. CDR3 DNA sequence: TGCGCCAGCAGCTACTTCGCAGGGGGCTCGGGAAACACCATATATTTT.

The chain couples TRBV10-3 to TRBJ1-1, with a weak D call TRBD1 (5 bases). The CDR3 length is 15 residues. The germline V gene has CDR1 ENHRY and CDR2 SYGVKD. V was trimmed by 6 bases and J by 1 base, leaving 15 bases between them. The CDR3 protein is CAISARQRQNTEAFF. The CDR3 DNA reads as TGTGCCATCAGCGCGAGACAGCGCCAGAACACTGAAGCTTTCTTT.

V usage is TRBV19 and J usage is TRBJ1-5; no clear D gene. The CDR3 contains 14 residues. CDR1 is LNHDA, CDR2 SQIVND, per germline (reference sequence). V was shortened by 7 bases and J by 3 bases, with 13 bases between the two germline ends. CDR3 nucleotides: TGTGCCAGTACTCTAGGTGTTCCCAATCAGCCCCAGCATTTT. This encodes CASTLGVPNQPQHF.

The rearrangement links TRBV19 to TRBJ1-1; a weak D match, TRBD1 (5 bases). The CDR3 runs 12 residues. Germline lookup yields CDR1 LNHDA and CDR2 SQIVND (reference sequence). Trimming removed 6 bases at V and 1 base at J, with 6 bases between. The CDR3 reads CASSGGNTEAFF. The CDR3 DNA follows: TGTGCCAGTAGCGGGGGGAACACTGAAGCTTTCTTT. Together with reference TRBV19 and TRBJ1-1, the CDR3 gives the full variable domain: DGGITQSPKYLFRKEGQNVTLSCEQNLNHDAMYWYRQDPGQGLRLIYYSQIVNDFQKGDIAEGYSVSREKKESFPLTVTSAQKNPTAFYLCASSGGNTEAFFGQGTRLTVV.

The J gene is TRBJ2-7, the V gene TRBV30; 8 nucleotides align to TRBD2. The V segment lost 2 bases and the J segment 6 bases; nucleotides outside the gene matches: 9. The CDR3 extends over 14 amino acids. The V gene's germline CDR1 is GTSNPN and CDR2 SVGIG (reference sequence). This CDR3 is CAWSRGGASGEQYF. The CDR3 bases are TGTGCCTGGAGTCGGGGGGGGGCAAGTGGCGAGCAGTACTTC.

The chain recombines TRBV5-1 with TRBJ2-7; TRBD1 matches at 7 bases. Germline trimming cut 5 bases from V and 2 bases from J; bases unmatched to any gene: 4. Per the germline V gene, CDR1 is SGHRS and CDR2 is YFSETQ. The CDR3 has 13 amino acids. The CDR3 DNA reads TGCGCCAGCAGTTCCGGGACAGCCTACGAGCAGTACTTC. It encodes CASSSGTAYEQYF.

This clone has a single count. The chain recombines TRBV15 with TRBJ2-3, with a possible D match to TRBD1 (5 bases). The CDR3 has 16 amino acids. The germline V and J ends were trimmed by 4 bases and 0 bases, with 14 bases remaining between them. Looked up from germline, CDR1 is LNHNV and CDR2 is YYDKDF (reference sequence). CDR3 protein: CATSKTDAFSTDTQYF. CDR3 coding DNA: TGTGCCACCAGCAAGACAGACGCTTTTAGCACAGATACGCAGTATTTT.

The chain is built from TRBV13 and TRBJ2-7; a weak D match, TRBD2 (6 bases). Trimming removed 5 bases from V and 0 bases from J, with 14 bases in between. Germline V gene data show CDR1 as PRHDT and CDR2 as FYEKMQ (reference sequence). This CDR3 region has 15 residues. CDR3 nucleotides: TGTGCCAGCAGCCGTCCTAGCGAGGTCTCCTACGAGCAGTACTTC. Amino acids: CASSRPSEVSYEQYF.

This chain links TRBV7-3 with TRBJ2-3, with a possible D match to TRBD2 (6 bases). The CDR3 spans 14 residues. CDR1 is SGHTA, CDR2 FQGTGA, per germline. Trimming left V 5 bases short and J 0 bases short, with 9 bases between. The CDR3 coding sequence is TGTGCCAGCAGCCCTCGGGGGAGCACAGATACGCAGTATTTT. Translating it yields CASSPRGSTDTQYF. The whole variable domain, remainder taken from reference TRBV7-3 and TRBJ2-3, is GAGVSQTPSNKVTEKGKYVELRCDPISGHTALYWYRQSLGQGPEFLIYFQGTGAADDSGLPNDRFFAVRPEGSVSTLKIQRTERGDSAVYLCASSPRGSTDTQYFGPGTRLTVL.

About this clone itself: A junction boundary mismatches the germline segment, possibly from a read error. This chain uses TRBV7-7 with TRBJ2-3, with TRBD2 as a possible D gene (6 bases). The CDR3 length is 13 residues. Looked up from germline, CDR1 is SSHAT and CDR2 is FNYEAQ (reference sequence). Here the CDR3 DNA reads TGTGCTAGCAGCTTACGGGAGACAGATACGCAGTATTTT. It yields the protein CASSLRETDTQYF.

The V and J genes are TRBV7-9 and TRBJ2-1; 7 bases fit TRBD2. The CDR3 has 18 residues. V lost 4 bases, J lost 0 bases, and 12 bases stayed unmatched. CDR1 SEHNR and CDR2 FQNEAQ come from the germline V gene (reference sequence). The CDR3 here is CASSSLTSKRGSYNEQFF. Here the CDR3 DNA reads TGTGCCAGCAGCTCCCTAACCTCGAAGCGGGGCTCCTACAATGAGCAGTTCTTC.

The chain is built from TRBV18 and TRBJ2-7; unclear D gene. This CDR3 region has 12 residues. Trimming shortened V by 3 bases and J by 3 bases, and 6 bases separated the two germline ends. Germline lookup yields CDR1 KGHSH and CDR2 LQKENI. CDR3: CASSPSLYEQYF. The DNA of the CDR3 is TGTGCCAGCTCACCTTCCCTCTACGAGCAGTACTTC.

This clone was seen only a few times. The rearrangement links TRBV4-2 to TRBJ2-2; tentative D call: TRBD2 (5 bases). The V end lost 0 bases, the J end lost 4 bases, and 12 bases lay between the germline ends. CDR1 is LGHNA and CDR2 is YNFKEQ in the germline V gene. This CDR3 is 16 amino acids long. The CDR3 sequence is CASSQEPEEGTGELFF. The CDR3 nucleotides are TGTGCCAGCAGCCAAGAGCCCGAAGAGGGCACCGGGGAGCTGTTTTTT.

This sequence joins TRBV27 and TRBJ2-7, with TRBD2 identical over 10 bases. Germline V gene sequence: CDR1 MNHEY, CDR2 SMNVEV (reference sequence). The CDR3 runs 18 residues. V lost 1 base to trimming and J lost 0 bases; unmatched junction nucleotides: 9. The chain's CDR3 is CASSLYATSGFSSYEQYF. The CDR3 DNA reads TGTGCCAGCAGTTTATACGCGACTAGCGGGTTTAGCTCCTACGAGCAGTACTTC.

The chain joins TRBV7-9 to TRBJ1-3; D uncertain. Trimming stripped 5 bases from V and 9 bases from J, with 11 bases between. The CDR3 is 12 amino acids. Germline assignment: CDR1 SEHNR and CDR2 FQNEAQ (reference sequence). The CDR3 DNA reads TGTGCCAGCAGCCCCGGATGGGCCACCATATATTTT. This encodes CASSPGWATIYF.

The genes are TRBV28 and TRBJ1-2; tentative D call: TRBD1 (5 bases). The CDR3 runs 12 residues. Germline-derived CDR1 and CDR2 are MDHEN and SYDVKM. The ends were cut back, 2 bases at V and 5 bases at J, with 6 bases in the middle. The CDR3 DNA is TGTGCCAGCAGTTTAGACAGATATGGCTACACCTTC. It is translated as CASSLDRYGYTF.